The T cell receptor (beta chain) under discussion was sequenced for a study of blood T cell repertoires in COVID-19. Study at large: Specimens from acute and convalescent COVID-19 originated in the United States, Italy and Spain. From T cells, B-cell-depleted T cells, or PBMCs came the material, which was cDNA or gDNA.

One Seattle source followed patients from active infection through their disease course. This CDR3 is 17 amino acids long. Original processing methods: Estimation of nucleated cell counts relied on the amplification of reference gene primers. TCRdb's copy holds only in-frame clones and misses some; the assay was immunoSEQ multiplex PCR. V, J and clone size reflect that table, while D and trimming were determined from the DNA. The table shows about 170,000 clones, with roughly 88% occurring only once. This TCR was recovered from an elderly man with COVID-19, enrolled during active disease. The J gene is TRBJ2-3, the V gene TRBV1; TRBD1 is the table's D call, not checked against the DNA. TRBV1 is noted as a pseudogene. What was sequenced was peripheral blood. Here the CDR3 DNA reads TGCACCAGCAGCCAAGAGTCCGTGGGGGCCTCCACAGATACGCAGTATTTT. The encoded protein is CTSSQESVGASTDTQYF.